This TCR beta chain came from a study of tumor-infiltrating lymphocytes in localized non-small cell lung cancer. Looking at the study overall: Some samples were collected after neoadjuvant chemotherapy; smokers, never-smokers and several histologies were included. Tumor tissue and non-adjacent uninvolved lung came from each patient.

This table comes from immunoSEQ multiplex PCR, and its TCRdb copy is limited to in-frame clones, with some not included. The profile shows fewer than 11,000 clones, under 80% of them singletons. Study conclusions and caveats: Immunotypes IM1 and IM2 had similar TCR-derived T-cell fractions.

Concerning this clone: Its target is not known.

Germline V gives CDR1 WNHNN, CDR2 SYGVQD (reference sequence). The CDR3 length is 15 residues. Trimming left V 0 bases short and J 4 bases short, with 12 bases between. Sequenced material: uninvolved lung tissue not adjacent to the tumor. The chain joins TRBV10-1 to TRBJ1-1; D remains ambiguous. The receptor was derived from a human donor with non-small cell lung cancer. The CDR3 sequence: CASSESRYGSTEAFF. CDR3 nucleotide sequence: TGCGCCAGCAGTGAGTCTCGATACGGGTCCACTGAAGCTTTCTTT.